Listed here are 20 T cell receptor beta chains from one sample, sequenced in a study of T cells after posttransplantation cyclophosphamide. Cyclophosphamide on days +3 and +4 followed busulfan-fludarabine conditioning and a marrow graft. Sequencing used immunoSEQ multiplex PCR; TCRdb keeps in-frame clones, though not all of them. The sample lists about 20,000 clones, over 65% occurring once. The input for sequencing was PBMCs, taken after an allogeneic stem cell transplant with post-transplant cyclophosphamide. The receptors come from a male patient in his thirties who received an allogeneic stem cell transplant from a related donor, was CMV-positive, and had acute GVHD only. These T cells may partly come from the graft donor.

DNA of the CDR3: TGTGCCAGCAGCTTAGAGGGACAGGCCCCACTGGAGCAGTTCTTC. As protein: CASSLEGQAPLEQFF. This rearrangement joins TRBV11-2 to TRBJ2-1; TRBD1 agrees at 8 bases. J was trimmed by 10 bases and V by 0 bases; bases with no gene match: 8. The V gene's germline CDR1 is SGHAT and CDR2 FQNNGV. This CDR3 has 15 amino acids.

This chain joins TRBV7-8 and TRBJ1-4, with TRBD1 as a possible D gene (6 bases). Deletions cut 4 bases from V and 1 base from J, with 7 bases between. The CDR3 sequence is 14 residues long. Germline CDR1 and CDR2: SGHVS and FQNEAQ. CDR3: CASSYRETNEKLFF. CDR3 bases: TGTGCCAGCAGCTACAGGGAAACTAATGAAAAACTGTTTTTT.

J is TRBJ2-1 and V is TRBV14, with 8 positions matching TRBD1. Germline V lookup: CDR1 SGHDN, CDR2 FVKESK. The V segment lost 0 bases and the J segment 13 bases; nucleotides outside the gene matches: 35. CDR3 size: 23 residues. CDR3 amino acids: CASSQEEVAWAGGHPSMGLPQFF. The CDR3 coding sequence is TGTGCCAGCAGCCAAGAAGAGGTGGCTTGGGCAGGGGGCCACCCCTCTATGGGTCTACCTCAGTTCTTC.

The genes are TRBV4-2 and TRBJ2-3; D unresolved. The CDR3 contains 15 residues. V was trimmed by 1 base and J by 5 bases, leaving 13 bases between them. Germline V gene sequence: CDR1 LGHNA, CDR2 YNFKEQ. The CDR3 sequence is CASSQGPYAVDTQYF. As DNA, the CDR3 is TGTGCCAGCAGCCAAGGGCCCTATGCGGTAGATACGCAGTATTTT.

The chain employs TRBV30 and TRBJ1-6; 10 nucleotides line up with TRBD1. Germline V gives CDR1 GTSNPN, CDR2 SVGIG (reference sequence). Trimming removed 4 bases from V and 12 bases from J; junction bases left unmatched: 6. This CDR3 has 13 residues. For the CDR3, the DNA is TGTGCCTGGACCCGGGACAGGGGAGTACCCCTCCACTTT. Encoded protein: CAWTRDRGVPLHF.

The V and J genes are TRBV18 and TRBJ2-2; 9 nucleotides line up with TRBD1. V shed 1 base and J 5 bases; nucleotides not matched to a gene: 2. The CDR3 covers 15 residues. CDR1 is KGHSH and CDR2 is LQKENI in the germline V gene. CDR3 loop: CASSPRQGVTGELFF. CDR3 nucleotides: TGTGCCAGCTCACCACGACAGGGGGTGACCGGGGAGCTGTTTTTT.

The chain links TRBV9 to TRBJ2-3; 8 positions match TRBD1. This CDR3 comprises 16 residues. Germline CDR1 and CDR2: SGDLS and YYNGEE. Germline trimming cut 4 bases from V and 2 bases from J; bases unmatched to any gene: 9. CDR3 loop: CASSKQGGVHTDTQYF. The CDR3 bases are TGTGCCAGCAGCAAACAGGGGGGTGTCCACACAGATACGCAGTATTTT.

The rearrangement joins TRBV21-1 to TRBJ1-2; the tabulated D call, TRBD1, remains unverified against the DNA. TRBV21-1 is classified as a pseudogene. The CDR3 is 13 amino acids. In DNA, the CDR3 is TGTGCCAGCACCGGACAGGTTCCCTATGGCTACACCTTC. Encoded protein: CASTGQVPYGYTF.

This clone appeared many times. The CDR3 here is CASSAGYNEQFF. In DNA, the CDR3 is TGTGCCAGCAGTGCGGGGTACAATGAGCAGTTCTTC. The V gene is TRBV2, the J gene TRBJ2-1, with D tentatively TRBD2 (5 bases). The CDR3 extends over 12 amino acids. Trimming left V 4 bases short and J 4 bases short, with 5 bases between. Germline assignment: CDR1 SNHLY and CDR2 FYNNEI.

The chain combines TRBV10-3 with TRBJ2-2; 12 bases map to TRBD2. The CDR3 is made up of 16 amino acids. CDR1 and CDR2 from the germline V gene are ENHRY and SYGVKD. The V and J ends lost 8 bases and 2 bases, in that order; junction bases with no gene match: 6. Here the CDR3 DNA reads TGTGCCATCTACCCTAGCGGGGGGGGAAACACCGGGGAGCTGTTTTTT. Protein product: CAIYPSGGGNTGELFF.

The V gene is TRBV7-2, the J gene TRBJ2-7; possibly TRBD1 for D (6 bases). The CDR3 totals 14 residues. Germline V gene lookup returns CDR1 SGHTA and CDR2 FQGNSA. Trimming cost V 4 bases and J 0 bases, with 10 bases left between them. Written as DNA, the CDR3 is TGTGCCAGCAGCTCTACAGGGTCCTCCTACGAGCAGTACTTC. It encodes CASSSTGSSYEQYF.

The chain's CDR3 is CASSSGGGIGSPLHF. CDR3 sequence (DNA): TGTGCCAGCAGCTCCGGCGGGGGGATAGGTTCACCCCTCCACTTT. V gene TRBV9 combines with J gene TRBJ1-6, with D possibly TRBD1 on 5 matching bases. Germline V CDR1 and CDR2: SGDLS, YYNGEE. V lost 4 bases and J 9 bases, leaving 17 bases between the germline ends. The CDR3 loop spans 15 amino acids.

The chain joins TRBV25-1 to TRBJ2-1; TRBD2 matches 10 bases. This CDR3 has 12 residues. V was pared by 7 bases and J by 8 bases, with 2 bases of the junction left unmatched. Per germline, CDR1 MGHDK and CDR2 SYGVNS. CDR3 DNA sequence: TGTGCCAGCACCCTAGCGGGAGATGAGCAGTTCTTC. It translates to CASTLAGDEQFF.

V is TRBV6-6 and J is TRBJ1-4; TRBD1 matches 7 bases. The junction had 2 bases not matched to a gene; V was cut back by 2 bases and J by 8 bases. Germline assignment: CDR1 MNHNY and CDR2 SVGAGI (reference sequence). There are 13 residues in the CDR3. This chain's CDR3 is CASSYRGQEKLFF. DNA of the CDR3: TGTGCCAGCAGTTACAGGGGACAGGAAAAACTGTTTTTT.

This rearrangement joins TRBV19 to TRBJ1-1, with D possibly TRBD1 on 5 matching bases. Trimming removed 5 bases at V and 2 bases at J, with 12 bases between. From germline, CDR1 is LNHDA and CDR2 SQIVND (reference sequence). The CDR3 runs to 14 residues. CDR3 sequence: CASSSTGVNTEAFF. CDR3 DNA: TGTGCCAGTAGTTCGACGGGGGTAAACACTGAAGCTTTCTTT.

This clone is a singleton in its sample. The chain employs TRBV11-3 and TRBJ2-1, with 10 bases identical to TRBD2. Trimming took 6 bases from V and 4 from J; bases not matched to a gene: 6. Germline V gives CDR1 SGHNT, CDR2 YENEEA. This CDR3 has 15 amino acids. CDR3 sequence reads: CASSPSSGGYNEQFF. CDR3 nucleotides: TGTGCCAGCAGTCCCAGTAGCGGGGGGTACAATGAGCAGTTCTTC.

This chain connects TRBV10-3 to TRBJ1-1; D is possibly TRBD1 (6 bases). V lost 2 bases and J lost 0, with 10 bases in between. This CDR3 spans 15 amino acids. The germline CDR1 and CDR2 sequences are ENHRY and SYGVKD. The CDR3 coding sequence is TGTGCCATCAGTGAGAGAGAGGGGGTGAACACTGAAGCTTTCTTT. Translated: CAISEREGVNTEAFF.

The chain carries TRBV18 and TRBJ1-1, with 7 positions matching TRBD1. Per the germline V gene, CDR1 is KGHSH and CDR2 is LQKENI. The V and J ends lost 2 bases and 2 bases, in that order; junction bases with no gene match: 5. This CDR3 has 15 amino acids. The chain's CDR3 is CASSPLQGFNTEAFF. DNA for the CDR3: TGTGCCAGCTCACCATTACAGGGGTTTAACACTGAAGCTTTCTTT.

V usage is TRBV30 and J usage is TRBJ2-6, with D possibly being TRBD2 (5 bases). Germline V gene data show CDR1 as GTSNPN and CDR2 as SVGIG (reference sequence). The CDR3 extends over 14 amino acids. V was pared by 2 bases and J by 9 bases, with 14 bases between. As DNA, the CDR3 is TGTGCCTGGAGTTTGGCTAGCCCGGTCAACGTCCTGACTTTC. It encodes CAWSLASPVNVLTF.

This chain uses TRBV7-9 with TRBJ1-1; unclear D gene. The CDR3 runs to 14 residues. Per germline, CDR1 SEHNR and CDR2 FQNEAQ (reference sequence). Trimming took off 1 base at V and 2 bases at J, with 8 bases between the two ends. The CDR3 loop reads CASSLVTVNTEAFF. The CDR3 bases are TGTGCCAGCAGCTTAGTAACGGTTAACACTGAAGCTTTCTTT.